The rows below give T cell receptor beta chains drawn from one sample of a study of cytomegalovirus exposure and HLA in healthy donors. Assay used: immunoSEQ multiplex PCR; TCRdb lists only in-frame clones, some missing. The table shows around 150,000 clones, with roughly a tenth occurring only once. Specimen: PBMCs. The receptors shown here come from a male donor in good health and CMV-seronegative. The conserved cysteine and the conserved F or W are not part of the CDR3 here.

j_gene: TRBJ1-1
v_gene: TRBV12-1
CDR3aa: ASSSQVVNTEAF

j_gene: TRBJ1-5
v_gene: TRBV11-3
CDR3aa: ASSLELRGNQPQH

j_gene: TRBJ2-1
v_gene: TRBV27
CDR3aa: ASSFLGQGVHNEQF

j_gene: TRBJ2-2
v_gene: TRBV5-6
CDR3aa: ASSFFGGRANTGELF

j_gene: TRBJ1-1
v_gene: TRBV18
CDR3aa: ASSPQVENTEAF

j_gene: TRBJ1-5
v_gene: TRBV7-9
CDR3aa: ASSWGEASTPQH

j_gene: TRBJ2-3
v_gene: TRBV4-3
CDR3aa: ASSPTSGGRFYTDTQY

j_gene: TRBJ2-5
v_gene: TRBV28
CDR3aa: ASSLERGGVMKTQY

j_gene: TRBJ2-3
v_gene: TRBV15
CDR3aa: ATSRDLGSGLSTDTQY

j_gene: TRBJ2-1
v_gene: TRBV7-2
CDR3aa: ASSLDSGYNEQF

j_gene: TRBJ1-2
v_gene: TRBV21-1
CDR3aa: ASSKWEEGYYGYT

j_gene: TRBJ2-7
v_gene: TRBV6-5
CDR3aa: ASSRDRVRYEQY

j_gene: TRBJ1-1
v_gene: TRBV6-6
CDR3aa: ASSYFRNTEAF

j_gene: TRBJ2-1
v_gene: TRBV11-2
CDR3aa: ASSLPGQGKYEQF

j_gene: TRBJ2-1
v_gene: TRBV5-1
CDR3aa: ASSVGTAFNEQF

j_gene: TRBJ2-5
v_gene: TRBV7-2
CDR3aa: ASADGHRYQETQY

j_gene: TRBJ2-1
v_gene: TRBV28
CDR3aa: ASSFSGNEQF

j_gene: TRBJ2-5
v_gene: TRBV4-2
CDR3aa: ASSQHSGTPGERETQY

j_gene: TRBJ2-2
v_gene: TRBV25-1
CDR3aa: ASSEGRAGELF

j_gene: TRBJ2-2
v_gene: TRBV5-4
CDR3aa: ASSLDGITGELF

j_gene: TRBJ2-2
v_gene: TRBV5-4
CDR3aa: ASSSNRGRPGELF

j_gene: TRBJ2-7
v_gene: TRBV7-9
CDR3aa: ASSSGRDTYEQY

j_gene: TRBJ1-5
v_gene: TRBV5-1
CDR3aa: ASSLTGSGQPQH

j_gene: TRBJ2-7
v_gene: TRBV28
CDR3aa: AVSGRAEEQY

j_gene: TRBJ2-1
v_gene: TRBV14
CDR3aa: ASSQGTGARPLYNEQF

j_gene: TRBJ2-1
v_gene: TRBV6-4
CDR3aa: ASRPTGGHEQF

j_gene: TRBJ1-3
v_gene: TRBV6-5
CDR3aa: ASSYSGLSGNTIY

j_gene: TRBJ1-2
v_gene: TRBV7-3
CDR3aa: ASSLSGQGDYT

j_gene: TRBJ2-7
v_gene: TRBV27
CDR3aa: ASSHLAGTGRYEQY

j_gene: TRBJ2-5
v_gene: TRBV9
CDR3aa: ASSRGQGIQETQY

j_gene: TRBJ1-1
v_gene: TRBV2
CDR3aa: ASMTDWNTEAF

j_gene: TRBJ1-2
v_gene: TRBV28
CDR3aa: ASSSGGANYGYT

j_gene: TRBJ2-3
v_gene: TRBV18
CDR3aa: ASSPTGTYTDTQY

j_gene: TRBJ2-7
v_gene: TRBV6-5
CDR3aa: ASSYSGDSYEQY

j_gene: TRBJ2-3
v_gene: TRBV30
CDR3aa: AWQQAPASPDTQY

j_gene: TRBJ2-7
v_gene: TRBV5-1
CDR3aa: ASSGGQRDGEQY

j_gene: TRBJ2-7
v_gene: TRBV4-3
CDR3aa: ASSPGGVKSYEQY

j_gene: TRBJ1-2
v_gene: TRBV4-2
CDR3aa: ASSQDGGGRNYGYT

j_gene: TRBJ2-7
v_gene: TRBV27
CDR3aa: ASSFRQDLSYEQY

j_gene: TRBJ2-4
v_gene: TRBV10-3
CDR3aa: AISESSVAKNIQY

j_gene: TRBJ1-1
v_gene: TRBV18
CDR3aa: ASSPGQGGPAF

j_gene: TRBJ1-1
v_gene: TRBV4-2
CDR3aa: ASSQDRGAVRTEAF

j_gene: TRBJ2-5
v_gene: TRBV6-1
CDR3aa: ASSETRLPFQETQY

j_gene: TRBJ2-7
v_gene: TRBV7-2
CDR3aa: ASSLTGGYEQY

j_gene: TRBJ1-2
v_gene: TRBV27
CDR3aa: ASSNTGGRRYGYT

j_gene: TRBJ2-7
v_gene: TRBV19
CDR3aa: ASSTSGGNSYEQY

j_gene: TRBJ2-3
v_gene: TRBV28
CDR3aa: ASSDRSSTDTQY

j_gene: TRBJ2-1
v_gene: TRBV6-1
CDR3aa: ASSGGRNNEQF

j_gene: TRBJ1-3
v_gene: TRBV27
CDR3aa: ASSPSDRLSGNTIY

j_gene: TRBJ2-2
v_gene: TRBV1
CDR3aa: TSSRTSGSPNTGELF

j_gene: TRBJ2-7
v_gene: TRBV4-2
CDR3aa: ASTPGLAESYEQY